This T cell receptor beta chain is drawn from a study of cytomegalovirus exposure and HLA in healthy donors. In germline, CDR1 is SQVTM, CDR2 ANQGSEA. The CDR3 runs 12 residues. V gave up 7 bases and J gave up 0 bases, with 9 bases separating them. The table came from immunoSEQ multiplex PCR; TCRdb's copy has only in-frame clones and leaves some out. The sample lists about 330,000 clones; 80% to 90% were seen once. J is TRBJ1-1 and V is TRBV29-1; D is possibly TRBD1 (5 bases). Sequencing was carried out using PBMCs. The clonotype originates from a woman between 18 and 30 years old in good health and CMV-seronegative. The CDR3 DNA reads as TGCAGCGGGAGACAGATGAACACTGAAGCTTTCTTT. Protein sequence: CSGRQMNTEAFF.